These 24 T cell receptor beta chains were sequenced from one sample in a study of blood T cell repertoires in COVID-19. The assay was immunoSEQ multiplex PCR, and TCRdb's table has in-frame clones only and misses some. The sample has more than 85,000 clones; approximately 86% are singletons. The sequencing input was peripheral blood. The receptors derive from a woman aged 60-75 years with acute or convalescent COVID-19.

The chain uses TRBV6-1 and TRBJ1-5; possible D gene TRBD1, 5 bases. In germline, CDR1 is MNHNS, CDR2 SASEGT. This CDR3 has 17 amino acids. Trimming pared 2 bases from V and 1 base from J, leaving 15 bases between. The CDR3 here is CASSEPRWGGSNQPQHF. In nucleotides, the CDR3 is TGTGCCAGCAGTGAACCCCGCTGGGGGGGAAGCAATCAGCCCCAGCATTTT.

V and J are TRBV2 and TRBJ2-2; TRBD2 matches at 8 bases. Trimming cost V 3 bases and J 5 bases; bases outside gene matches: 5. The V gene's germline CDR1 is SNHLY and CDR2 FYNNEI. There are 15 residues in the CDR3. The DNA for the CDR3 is TGTGCCAGCAGTGACTCGGGGGGGGTAACCGGGGAGCTGTTTTTT. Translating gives CASSDSGGVTGELFF.

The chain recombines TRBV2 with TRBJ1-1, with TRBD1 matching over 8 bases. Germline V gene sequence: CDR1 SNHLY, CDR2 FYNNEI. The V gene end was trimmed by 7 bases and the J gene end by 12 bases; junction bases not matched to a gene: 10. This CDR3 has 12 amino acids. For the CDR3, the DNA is TGTGCCAGCACCGCACGGACAGGGAGAACTTTCTTT. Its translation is CASTARTGRTFF.

The CDR3 DNA reads as TGTGCCAGCACGGGACAAGTCGCGAACACCGGGGAGCTGTTTTTT. It translates to CASTGQVANTGELFF. V gene TRBV6-5 combines with J gene TRBJ2-2; maybe TRBD1 (6 bases). Germline assignment: CDR1 MNHEY and CDR2 SVGAGI. V gave up 7 bases and J gave up 0 bases, with 12 bases separating them. The CDR3 is made up of 15 amino acids.

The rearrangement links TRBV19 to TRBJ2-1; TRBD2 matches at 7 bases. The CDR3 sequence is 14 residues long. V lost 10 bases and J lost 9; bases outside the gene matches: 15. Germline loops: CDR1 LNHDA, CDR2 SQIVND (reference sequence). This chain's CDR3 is CATGGSRNSVEQFF. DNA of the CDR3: TGTGCCACCGGCGGGAGCCGGAATTCGGTTGAGCAGTTCTTC.

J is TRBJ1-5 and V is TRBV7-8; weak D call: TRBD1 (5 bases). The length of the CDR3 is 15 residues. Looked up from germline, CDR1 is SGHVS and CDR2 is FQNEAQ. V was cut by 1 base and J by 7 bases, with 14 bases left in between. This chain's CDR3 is CASSLGRQSRQPQHF. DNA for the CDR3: TGTGCCAGCAGCTTAGGGAGACAGTCACGACAGCCCCAGCATTTT.

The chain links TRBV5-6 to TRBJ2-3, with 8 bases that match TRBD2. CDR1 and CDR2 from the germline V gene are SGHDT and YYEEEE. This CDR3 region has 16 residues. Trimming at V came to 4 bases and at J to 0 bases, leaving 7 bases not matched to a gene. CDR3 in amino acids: CASSLNSGVSTDTQYF. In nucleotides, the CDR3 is TGTGCCAGCAGCCTCAATAGCGGGGTTAGCACAGATACGCAGTATTTT.

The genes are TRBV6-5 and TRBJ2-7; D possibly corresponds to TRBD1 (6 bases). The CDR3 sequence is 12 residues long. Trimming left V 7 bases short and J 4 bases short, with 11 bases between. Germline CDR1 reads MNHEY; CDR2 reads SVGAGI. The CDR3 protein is CASKTGSYEQYF. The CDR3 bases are TGTGCCAGCAAAACAGGGTCGTACGAGCAGTACTTC.

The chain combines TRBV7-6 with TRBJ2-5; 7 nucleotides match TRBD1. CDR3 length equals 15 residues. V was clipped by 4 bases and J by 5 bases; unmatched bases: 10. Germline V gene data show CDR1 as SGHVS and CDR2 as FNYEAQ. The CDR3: CASSSYRGVGETQYF. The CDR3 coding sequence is TGTGCCAGCAGCTCCTACAGGGGTGTGGGGGAGACCCAGTACTTC. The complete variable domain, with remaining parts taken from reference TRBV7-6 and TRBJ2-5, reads GAGVSQSPRYKVTKRGQDVALRCDPISGHVSLYWYRQALGQGPEFLTYFNYEAQQDKSGLPNDRFSAERPEGSISTLTIQRTEQRDSAMYRCASSSYRGVGETQYFGPGTRLLVL.

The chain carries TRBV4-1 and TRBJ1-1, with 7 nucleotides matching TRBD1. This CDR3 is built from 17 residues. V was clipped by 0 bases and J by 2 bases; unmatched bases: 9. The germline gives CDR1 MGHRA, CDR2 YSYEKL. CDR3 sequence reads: CASSQEPGGYINTEAFF. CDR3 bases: TGCGCCAGCAGCCAAGAACCAGGGGGATACATCAACACTGAAGCTTTCTTT.

CDR3 nucleotides: TGTGCCAGCAGCCCAAGGCAGGGTCGGGGAAACACCATATATTTT. Translation: CASSPRQGRGNTIYF. V is TRBV14 and J is TRBJ1-3, with D possibly being TRBD1 (5 bases). Germline V gene sequence: CDR1 SGHDN, CDR2 FVKESK. V was pared by 4 bases and J by 4 bases, with 14 bases between. The CDR3 is made up of 15 amino acids.

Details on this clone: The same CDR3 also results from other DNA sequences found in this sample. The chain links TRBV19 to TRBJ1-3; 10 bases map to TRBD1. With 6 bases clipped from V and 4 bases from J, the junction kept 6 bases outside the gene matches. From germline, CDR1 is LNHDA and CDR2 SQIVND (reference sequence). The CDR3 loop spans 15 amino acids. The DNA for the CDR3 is TGTGCCAGTAGGACGACAGGGGGCGGCGGAAACACCATATATTTT. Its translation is CASRTTGGGGNTIYF. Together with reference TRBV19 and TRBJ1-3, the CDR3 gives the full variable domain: DGGITQSPKYLFRKEGQNVTLSCEQNLNHDAMYWYRQDPGQGLRLIYYSQIVNDFQKGDIAEGYSVSREKKESFPLTVTSAQKNPTAFYLCASRTTGGGGNTIYFGEGSWLTVV.

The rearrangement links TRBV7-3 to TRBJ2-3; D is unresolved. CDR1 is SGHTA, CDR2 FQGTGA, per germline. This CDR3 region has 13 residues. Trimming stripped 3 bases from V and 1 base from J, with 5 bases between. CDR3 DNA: TGTGCCAGCAGCTTCACTGGCACAGATACGCAGTATTTT. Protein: CASSFTGTDTQYF.

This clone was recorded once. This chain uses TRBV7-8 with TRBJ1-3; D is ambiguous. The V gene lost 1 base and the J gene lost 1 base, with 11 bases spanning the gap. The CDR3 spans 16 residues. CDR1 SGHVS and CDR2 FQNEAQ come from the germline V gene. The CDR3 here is CASSLGAGPSGNTIYF. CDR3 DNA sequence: TGTGCCAGCAGCTTAGGGGCAGGTCCATCTGGAAACACCATATATTTT.

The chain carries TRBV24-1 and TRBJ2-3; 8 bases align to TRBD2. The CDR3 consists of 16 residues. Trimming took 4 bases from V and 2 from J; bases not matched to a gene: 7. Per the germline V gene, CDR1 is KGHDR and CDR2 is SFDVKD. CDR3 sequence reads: CATSDGGRRSTDTQYF. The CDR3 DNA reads TGTGCCACCAGTGACGGCGGGAGGCGCTCCACAGATACGCAGTATTTT.

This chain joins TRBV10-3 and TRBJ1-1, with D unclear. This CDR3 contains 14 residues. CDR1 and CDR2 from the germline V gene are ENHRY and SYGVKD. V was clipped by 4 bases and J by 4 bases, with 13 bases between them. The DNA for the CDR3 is TGTGCCATCAGTGGTCGGGGTTCGGGCACTGAAGCTTTCTTT. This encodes CAISGRGSGTEAFF.

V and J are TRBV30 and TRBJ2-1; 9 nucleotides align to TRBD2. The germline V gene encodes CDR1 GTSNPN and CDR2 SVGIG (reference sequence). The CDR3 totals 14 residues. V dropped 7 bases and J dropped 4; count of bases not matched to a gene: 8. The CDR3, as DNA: TGTGCCTCGGGAGGGAGCGGGGGGTACAATGAGCAGTTCTTC. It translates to CASGGSGGYNEQFF.

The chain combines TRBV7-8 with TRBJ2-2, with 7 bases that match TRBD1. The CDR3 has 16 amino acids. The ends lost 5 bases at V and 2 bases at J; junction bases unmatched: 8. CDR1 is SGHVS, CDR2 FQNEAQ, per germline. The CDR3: CASSPSTGINTGELFF. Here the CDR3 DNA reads TGTGCCAGCAGCCCCTCGACAGGGATTAACACCGGGGAGCTGTTTTTT.

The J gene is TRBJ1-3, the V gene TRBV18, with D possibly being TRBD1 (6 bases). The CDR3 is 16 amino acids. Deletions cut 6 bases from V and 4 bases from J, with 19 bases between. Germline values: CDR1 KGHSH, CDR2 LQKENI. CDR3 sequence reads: CASSLSTGSNGNTIYF. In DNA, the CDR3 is TGTGCCAGCTCGCTGTCAACAGGGAGTAACGGAAACACCATATATTTT.

CDR3 bases: TGTGCCAGCAGCCAAGTACGGCGCGGGAGGACCTCCTCGAACAATGAGCAGTTCTTC. This codes for CASSQVRRGRTSSNNEQFF. The chain carries TRBV3-1 (or the pseudogene TRBV3-2) and TRBJ2-1, with 8 bases matching TRBD2. V lost 1 base, J lost 5 bases, and 16 bases stayed unmatched. The CDR3 runs 19 residues. The V gene's germline CDR1 is LGHDT and CDR2 YNNKEL (reference sequence).

Here the CDR3 DNA reads TGTGCCAGCAGCTTGGGAAGCTTAAGGGGAGAGACCCAGTACTTC. Protein sequence: CASSLGSLRGETQYF. V and J are TRBV5-4 and TRBJ2-5; D perhaps matches TRBD1 (5 bases). The V gene lost 0 bases and the J gene lost 4 bases, with 13 bases spanning the gap. The germline V gene encodes CDR1 SGHNT and CDR2 YYREEE (reference sequence). The CDR3 length is 15 residues.

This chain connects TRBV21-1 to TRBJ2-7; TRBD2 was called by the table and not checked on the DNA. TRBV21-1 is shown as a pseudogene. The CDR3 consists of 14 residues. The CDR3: CASDPRSYVREQYV. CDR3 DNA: TGTGCCAGCGACCCTAGATCGTATGTACGCGAGCAGTACGTC.

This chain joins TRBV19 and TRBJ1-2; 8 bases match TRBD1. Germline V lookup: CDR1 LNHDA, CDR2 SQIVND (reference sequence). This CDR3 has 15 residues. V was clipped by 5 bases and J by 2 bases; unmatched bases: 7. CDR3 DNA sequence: TGTGCCAGTAGTGACGCAAACAGGGGGAACTATGGCTACACCTTC. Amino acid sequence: CASSDANRGNYGYTF.

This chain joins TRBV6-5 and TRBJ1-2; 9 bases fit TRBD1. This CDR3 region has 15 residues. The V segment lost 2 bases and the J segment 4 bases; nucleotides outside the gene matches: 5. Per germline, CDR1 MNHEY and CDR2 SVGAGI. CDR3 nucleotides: TGTGCCAGCAGTTACGTCGGGGACAGGGTCTATGGCTACACCTTC. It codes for CASSYVGDRVYGYTF.